Below, 6 T cell receptor beta chains from the same sample are listed, as sequenced in a study of control samples from healthy donors and cancer patients. The method was immunoSEQ multiplex PCR; TCRdb's version includes in-frame clones alone and lacks a portion of them. The sample includes about 71,000 clones, 89% of them seen just once. The sample comprised PBMCs. These receptors were obtained from a man aged 55 to 69 with lung cancer.

The CDR3 DNA reads as TGTGCCAGCAGACCCCCGGGACAGGGTAACAATTCACCCCTCCACTTT. Amino acid sequence: CASRPPGQGNNSPLHF. V gene TRBV7-8 combines with J gene TRBJ1-6; 9 positions agree with TRBD1. CDR1 and CDR2 from the germline V gene are SGHVS and FQNEAQ. Trimming cost V 6 bases and J 7 bases; bases outside gene matches: 10. The CDR3 consists of 16 residues. Full variable domain (remainder filled in from reference TRBV7-8 and TRBJ1-6): GAGVSQSPRYKVAKRGQDVALRCDPISGHVSLFWYQQALGQGPEFLTYFQNEAQLDKSGLPSDRFFAERPEGSVSTLKIQRTQQEDSAVYLCASRPPGQGNNSPLHFGNGTRLTVT.

The rearrangement joins TRBV4-2 to TRBJ1-1, with a weak D call TRBD1 (5 bases). The CDR3 is made up of 13 amino acids. The germline V and J ends were trimmed by 0 bases and 8 bases, with 10 bases remaining between them. Per the germline V gene, CDR1 is LGHNA and CDR2 is YNFKEQ. CDR3 sequence: CASSQEWGLEAFF. Written as DNA, the CDR3 is TGTGCCAGCAGCCAAGAGTGGGGACTGGAAGCTTTCTTT.

CDR3 coding DNA: TGCGCCAGCAGCTTGGTGGTAACAGTCCCTAACACCGGGGAGCTGTTTTTT. As protein: CASSLVVTVPNTGELFF. V is TRBV5-1 and J is TRBJ2-2; D not resolved. Germline assignment: CDR1 SGHRS and CDR2 YFSETQ. CDR3 size: 17 residues. The V end was cut by 0 bases, the J end by 2 bases, with 14 bases between.

CDR3 residues: CASSLSDTQYF. The CDR3 bases are TGTGCCAGCAGTTTATCAGATACGCAGTATTTT. The genes are TRBV12-3 or TRBV12-4 and TRBJ2-3; D gene ambiguous. The CDR3 loop spans 11 amino acids. The germline V and J ends were trimmed by 2 bases and 4 bases, with 1 base remaining between them.

The chain recombines TRBV11-2 with TRBJ1-6; D is undetermined. Trimming removed 1 base from V and 7 bases from J, with 2 bases in between. CDR1 is SGHAT, CDR2 FQNNGV, per germline. This CDR3 region has 12 residues. The DNA of the CDR3 is TGTGCCAGCAGCTTAGTAAATTCACCCCTCCACTTT. This encodes CASSLVNSPLHF. Drawing the rest from reference TRBV11-2 and TRBJ1-6, the complete variable domain is EAGVAQSPRYKIIEKRQSVAFWCNPISGHATLYWYQQILGQGPKLLIQFQNNGVVDDSQLPKDRFSAERLKGVDSTLKIQPAKLEDSAVYLCASSLVNSPLHFGNGTRLTVT.

The J gene is TRBJ2-5, the V gene TRBV6-6; the match to TRBD1 covers 7 bases. The CDR3 totals 14 residues. The V gene end was trimmed by 6 bases and the J gene end by 2 bases; junction bases not matched to a gene: 6. Germline assignment: CDR1 MNHNY and CDR2 SVGAGI (reference sequence). The CDR3 loop reads CASRQTGYQETQYF. CDR3 in DNA: TGTGCCAGCAGGCAGACAGGGTATCAAGAGACCCAGTACTTC.